The T cell receptor beta chain under discussion was sequenced for a study of cytomegalovirus exposure and HLA in healthy donors. PCR amplification relied on 60 Vbeta primers (plus 13 Jbeta primers). Assay used: immunoSEQ multiplex PCR; TCRdb lists only in-frame clones, some missing. The data show 30,000 to 45,000 clones, roughly 76% seen once. Germline V gene sequence: CDR1 MNHNY, CDR2 SVGAGI (reference sequence). The CDR3 is made up of 15 amino acids. Trimming shortened V by 3 bases and J by 1 base, and 12 bases separated the two germline ends. This TCR was sampled from a woman in her thirties or forties in good health and CMV-seronegative. Sequenced input: PBMCs. V usage is TRBV6-6 and J usage is TRBJ1-1; the D gene is possibly TRBD1 (5 bases). CDR3 DNA: TGTGCCAGCAGTTATTACTCTACAGGGAACACTGAAGCTTTCTTT. Protein sequence: CASSYYSTGNTEAFF.